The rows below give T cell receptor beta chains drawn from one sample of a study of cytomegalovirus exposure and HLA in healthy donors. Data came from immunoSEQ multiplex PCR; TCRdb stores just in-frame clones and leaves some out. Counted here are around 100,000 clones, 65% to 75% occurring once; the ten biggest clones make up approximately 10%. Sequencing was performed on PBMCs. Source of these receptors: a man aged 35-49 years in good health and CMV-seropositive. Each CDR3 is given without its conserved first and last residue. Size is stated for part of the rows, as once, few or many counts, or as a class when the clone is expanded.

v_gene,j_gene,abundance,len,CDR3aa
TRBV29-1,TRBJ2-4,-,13,SVEWQGAPKNIQY
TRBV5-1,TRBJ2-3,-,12,ASSLAGGTDTQY
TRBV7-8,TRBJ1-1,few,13,ASSPNGQGGTEAF
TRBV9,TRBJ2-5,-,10,ASSDSAPTQY
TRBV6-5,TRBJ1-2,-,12,ASSAGQGTGGYT
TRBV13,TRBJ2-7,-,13,ASSRKLAGDYEQY
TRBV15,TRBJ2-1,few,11,ATSKLSYNEQF
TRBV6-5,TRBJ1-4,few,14,ASSYSAGGLPEKLF
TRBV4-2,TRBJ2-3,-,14,ASSQDYAGPLNTQY
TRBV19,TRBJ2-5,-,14,ASSTWGRGPQETQY